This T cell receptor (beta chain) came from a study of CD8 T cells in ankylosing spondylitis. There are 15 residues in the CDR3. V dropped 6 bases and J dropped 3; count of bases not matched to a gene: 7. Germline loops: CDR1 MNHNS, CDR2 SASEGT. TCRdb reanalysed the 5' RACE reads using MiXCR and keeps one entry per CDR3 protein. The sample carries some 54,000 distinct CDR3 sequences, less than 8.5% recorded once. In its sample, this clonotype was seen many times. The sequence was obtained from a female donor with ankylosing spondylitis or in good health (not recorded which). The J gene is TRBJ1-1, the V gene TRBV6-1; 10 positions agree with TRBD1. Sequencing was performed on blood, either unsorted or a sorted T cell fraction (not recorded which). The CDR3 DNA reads TGTGCCAGCAGCTGGACAGGGGGTATCGACACTGAAGCTTTCTTT. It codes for CASSWTGGIDTEAFF.